The clone carrying this TCR beta chain was recorded at least ten times. The source of the sample is a study of blood T cells in healthy people across ages. A second PCR of roughly 7 to 11 cycles used a sample-barcoded 5' primer and a J-beta primer mix. TCRdb analysed the 5' RACE reads with MiXCR anew, one entry per CDR3 protein. The sample carries 1.5 million to 2 million distinct CDR3 sequences, over 25% recorded once. The source is a woman aged 25 to 39 in good health. Source material: blood.

The CDR3 bases are TGTGCCAGCAGCCGCCTCATCACAGATACGCAGTATTTT. Translated, it gives CASSRLITDTQYF. The chain carries TRBV5-6 and TRBJ2-3, with D unresolved. CDR1 is SGHDT and CDR2 is YYEEEE in the germline V gene. The V end lost 4 bases, the J end lost 2 bases, and 8 bases lay between the germline ends. The CDR3 totals 13 residues.